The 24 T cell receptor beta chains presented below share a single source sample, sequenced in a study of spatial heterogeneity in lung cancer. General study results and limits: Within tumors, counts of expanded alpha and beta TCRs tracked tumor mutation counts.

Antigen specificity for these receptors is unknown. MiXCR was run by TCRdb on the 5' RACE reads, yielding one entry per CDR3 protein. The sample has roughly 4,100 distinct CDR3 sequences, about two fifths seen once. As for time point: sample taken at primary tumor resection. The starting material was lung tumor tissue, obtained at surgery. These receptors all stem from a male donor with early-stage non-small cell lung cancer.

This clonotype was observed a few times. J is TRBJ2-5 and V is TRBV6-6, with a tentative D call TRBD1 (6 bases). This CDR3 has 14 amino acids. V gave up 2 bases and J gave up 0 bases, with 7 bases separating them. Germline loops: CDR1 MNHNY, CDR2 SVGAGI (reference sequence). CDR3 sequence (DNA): TGTGCCAGCAGTTACCACAGGGACCAAGAGACCCAGTACTTC. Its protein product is CASSYHRDQETQYF.

CDR3 region: CASSLAGVTDTQYF. CDR3 nucleotide sequence: TGCGCCAGCAGTCTAGCGGGGGTAACAGATACGCAGTATTTT. The V and J genes are TRBV10-1 and TRBJ2-3; 10 positions match TRBD2. There are 14 residues in the CDR3. Trimming took 5 bases from V and 3 from J; bases not matched to a gene: 2. From germline, CDR1 is WNHNN and CDR2 SYGVQD (reference sequence).

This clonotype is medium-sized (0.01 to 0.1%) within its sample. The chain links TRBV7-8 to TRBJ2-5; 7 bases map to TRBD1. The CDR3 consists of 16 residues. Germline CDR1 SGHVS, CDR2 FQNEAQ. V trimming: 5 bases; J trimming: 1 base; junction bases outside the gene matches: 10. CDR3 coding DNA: TGTGCCAGCAGCGGATTTCGACAGGGCCTCCAAGAGACCCAGTACTTC. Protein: CASSGFRQGLQETQYF.

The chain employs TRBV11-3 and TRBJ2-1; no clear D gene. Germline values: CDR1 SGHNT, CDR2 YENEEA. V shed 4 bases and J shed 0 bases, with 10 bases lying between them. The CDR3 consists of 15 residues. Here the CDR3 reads CASSYGRVSYNEQFF. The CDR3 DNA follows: TGTGCCAGCAGCTACGGTAGAGTCTCCTACAATGAGCAGTTCTTC.

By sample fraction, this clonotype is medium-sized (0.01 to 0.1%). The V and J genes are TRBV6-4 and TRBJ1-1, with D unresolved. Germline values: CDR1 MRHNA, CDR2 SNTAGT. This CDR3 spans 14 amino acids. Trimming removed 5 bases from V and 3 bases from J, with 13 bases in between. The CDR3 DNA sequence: TGTGCCAGCAGTCTGACATCTAGCGACACTGAAGCTTTCTTT. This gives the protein CASSLTSSDTEAFF.

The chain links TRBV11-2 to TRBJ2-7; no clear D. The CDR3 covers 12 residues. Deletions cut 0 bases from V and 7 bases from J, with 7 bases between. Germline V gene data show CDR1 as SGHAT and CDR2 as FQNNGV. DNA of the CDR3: TGTGCCAGCAGCTTAGATCCAGCAGAGCAGTACTTC. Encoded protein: CASSLDPAEQYF.

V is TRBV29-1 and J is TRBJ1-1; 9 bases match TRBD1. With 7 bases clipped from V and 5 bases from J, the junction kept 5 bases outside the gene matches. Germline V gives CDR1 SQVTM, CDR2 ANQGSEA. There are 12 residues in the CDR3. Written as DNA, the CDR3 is TGCAGCGGTTTGACAGGGGGAACTGAAGCTTTCTTT. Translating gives CSGLTGGTEAFF.

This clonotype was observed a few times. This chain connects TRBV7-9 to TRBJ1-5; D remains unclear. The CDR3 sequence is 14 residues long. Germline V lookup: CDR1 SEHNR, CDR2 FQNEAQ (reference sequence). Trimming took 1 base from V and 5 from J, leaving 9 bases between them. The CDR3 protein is CASSLGTGDQPQHF. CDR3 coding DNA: TGTGCCAGCAGCTTAGGGACGGGAGATCAGCCCCAGCATTTT. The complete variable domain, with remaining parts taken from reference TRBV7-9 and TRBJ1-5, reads DTGVSQNPRHKITKRGQNVTFRCDPISEHNRLYWYRQTLGQGPEFLTYFQNEAQLEKSRLLSDRFSAERPKGSFSTLEIQRTEQGDSAMYLCASSLGTGDQPQHFGDGTRLSIL.

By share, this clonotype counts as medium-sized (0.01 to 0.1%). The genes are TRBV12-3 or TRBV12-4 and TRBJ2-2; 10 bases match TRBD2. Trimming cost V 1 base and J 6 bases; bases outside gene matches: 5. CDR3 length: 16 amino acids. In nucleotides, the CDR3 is TGTGCCAGCAGTTTAGTGCTAGCGGGAGACCCCGGGGAGCTGTTTTTT. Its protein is CASSLVLAGDPGELFF.

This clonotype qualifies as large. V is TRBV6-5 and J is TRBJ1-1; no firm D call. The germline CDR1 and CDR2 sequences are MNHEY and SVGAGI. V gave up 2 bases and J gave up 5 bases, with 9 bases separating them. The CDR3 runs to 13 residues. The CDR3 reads CASSYRTKTEAFF. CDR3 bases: TGTGCCAGCAGTTACCGGACGAAGACTGAAGCTTTCTTT.

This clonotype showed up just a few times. DNA for the CDR3: TGTGCCAGCAGCCCACAAGCTCCGGGACAGGGGGCCTACGAGCAGTACTTC. Translating it yields CASSPQAPGQGAYEQYF. The rearrangement uses TRBV9 and TRBJ2-7, with 11 bases matching TRBD1. V was pared by 4 bases and J by 2 bases, with 11 bases of the junction left unmatched. From germline, CDR1 is SGDLS and CDR2 YYNGEE. This CDR3 is 17 amino acids long.

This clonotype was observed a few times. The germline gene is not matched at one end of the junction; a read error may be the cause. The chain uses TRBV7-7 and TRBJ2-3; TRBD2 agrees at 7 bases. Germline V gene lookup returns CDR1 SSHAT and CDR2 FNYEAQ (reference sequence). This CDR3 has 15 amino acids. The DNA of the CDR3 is TGTGCTAGCAGCTCGACTAGCAGCTTCACAGATACGCAGTATTTT. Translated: CASSSTSSFTDTQYF.

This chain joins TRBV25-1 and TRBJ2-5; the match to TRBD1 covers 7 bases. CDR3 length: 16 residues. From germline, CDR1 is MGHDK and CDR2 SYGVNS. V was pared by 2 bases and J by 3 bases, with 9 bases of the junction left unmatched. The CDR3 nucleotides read TGTGCCAGCAGTGAACTCACGACAGGGCTAGAAGAGACCCAGTACTTC. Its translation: CASSELTTGLEETQYF.

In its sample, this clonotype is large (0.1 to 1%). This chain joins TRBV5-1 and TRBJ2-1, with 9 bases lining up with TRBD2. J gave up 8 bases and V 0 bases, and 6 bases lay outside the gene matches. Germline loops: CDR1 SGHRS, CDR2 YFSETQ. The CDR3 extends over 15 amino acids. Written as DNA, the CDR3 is TGCGCCAGCAGCTTGGGGTTAGCGGGAGTGGATGAGCAGTTCTTC. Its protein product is CASSLGLAGVDEQFF.

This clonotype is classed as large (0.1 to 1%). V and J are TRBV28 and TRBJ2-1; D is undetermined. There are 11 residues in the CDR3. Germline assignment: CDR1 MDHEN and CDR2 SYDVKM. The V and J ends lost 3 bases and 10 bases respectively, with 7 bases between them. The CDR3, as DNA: TGTGCCAGCAGTTTGGGTCGGGAGCAGTTCTTC. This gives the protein CASSLGREQFF.

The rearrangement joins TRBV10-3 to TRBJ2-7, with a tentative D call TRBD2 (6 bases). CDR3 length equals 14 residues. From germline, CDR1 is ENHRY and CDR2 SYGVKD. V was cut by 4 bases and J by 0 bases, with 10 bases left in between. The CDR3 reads CAISVGGSSYEQYF. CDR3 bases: TGTGCCATCAGTGTCGGGGGTAGCTCCTACGAGCAGTACTTC.

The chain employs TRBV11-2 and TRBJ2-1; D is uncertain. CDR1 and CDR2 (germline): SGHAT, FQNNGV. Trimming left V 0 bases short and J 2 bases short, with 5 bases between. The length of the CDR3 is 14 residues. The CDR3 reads CASSLDQAYNEQFF. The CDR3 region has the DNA TGTGCCAGCAGCTTAGATCAGGCCTACAATGAGCAGTTCTTC.

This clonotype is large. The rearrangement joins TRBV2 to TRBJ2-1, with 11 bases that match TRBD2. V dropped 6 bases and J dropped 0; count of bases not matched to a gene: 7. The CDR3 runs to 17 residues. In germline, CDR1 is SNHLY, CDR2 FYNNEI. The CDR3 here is CASRAGTSGYSYNEQFF. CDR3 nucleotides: TGTGCCAGCAGGGCCGGGACTAGCGGTTACTCCTACAATGAGCAGTTCTTC.

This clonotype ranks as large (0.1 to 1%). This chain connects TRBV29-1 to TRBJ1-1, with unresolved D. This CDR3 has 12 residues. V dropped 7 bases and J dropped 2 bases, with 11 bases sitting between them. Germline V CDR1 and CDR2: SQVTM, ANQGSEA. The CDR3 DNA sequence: TGCAGCGGCAAGGAGTTAAACACTGAAGCTTTCTTT. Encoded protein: CSGKELNTEAFF. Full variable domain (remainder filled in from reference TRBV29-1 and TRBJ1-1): SAVISQKPSRDICQRGTSLTIQCQVDSQVTMMFWYRQQPGQSLTLIATANQGSEATYESGFVIDKFPISRPNLTFSTLTVSNMSPEDSSIYLCSGKELNTEAFFGQGTRLTVV.

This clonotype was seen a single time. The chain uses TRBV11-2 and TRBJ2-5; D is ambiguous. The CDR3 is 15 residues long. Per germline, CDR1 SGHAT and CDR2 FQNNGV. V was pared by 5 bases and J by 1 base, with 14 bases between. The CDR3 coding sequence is TGTGCCAGCAGCCCCCAACAAAGGCTCCAAGAGACCCAGTACTTC. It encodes CASSPQQRLQETQYF.

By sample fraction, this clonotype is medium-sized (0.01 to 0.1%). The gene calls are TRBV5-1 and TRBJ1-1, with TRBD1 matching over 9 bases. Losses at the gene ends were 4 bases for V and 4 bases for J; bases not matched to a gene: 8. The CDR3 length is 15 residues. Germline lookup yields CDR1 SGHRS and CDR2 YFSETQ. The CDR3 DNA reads TGCGCCAGCAGCGGGACGATGACAGGGGGCACTGAAGCTTTCTTT. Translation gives CASSGTMTGGTEAFF.

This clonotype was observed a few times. CDR3 nucleotide sequence: TGCGCCAGCAGCTTGCTGACTTTGGACAGCTCCTATGGCTACACCTTC. Protein sequence: CASSLLTLDSSYGYTF. The chain has TRBV5-1 and TRBJ1-2, with a weak D call TRBD1 (6 bases). The V and J ends lost 1 base and 4 bases respectively, with 17 bases between them. The CDR3 runs to 16 residues. CDR1 is SGHRS and CDR2 is YFSETQ in the germline V gene.

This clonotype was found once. The CDR3 sequence: CATSRDLTGYTDTQYF. The DNA for the CDR3 is TGTGCCACCAGCAGAGATCTGACAGGATACACAGATACGCAGTATTTT. This chain connects TRBV15 to TRBJ2-3, with D possibly matching TRBD1 (6 bases). V lost 0 bases to trimming and J lost 2 bases, with 12 bases between them. The CDR3 runs 16 residues. Germline CDR1 reads LNHNV; CDR2 reads YYDKDF (reference sequence).

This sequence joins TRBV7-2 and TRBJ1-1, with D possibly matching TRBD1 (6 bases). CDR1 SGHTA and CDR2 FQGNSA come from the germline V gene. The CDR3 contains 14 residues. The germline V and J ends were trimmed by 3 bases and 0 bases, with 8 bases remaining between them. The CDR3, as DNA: TGTGCCAGCAGCTTCAGGGGTATGAACACTGAAGCTTTCTTT. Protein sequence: CASSFRGMNTEAFF.